A selection of T cell receptor beta chains follows, all from one sample in a study of PD-L1 blockade in urothelial cancer. Only in-frame clones appear in the TCRdb table, and some are missing; sequencing was by immunoSEQ multiplex PCR. The sample comprises around 50,000 clones, 88% of which are singletons, and less than 3% rests with the top ten. Source: PBMCs, taken around atezolizumab (anti-PD-L1) treatment. The receptors come from a man aged 55 to 69 with urothelial cancer. Each CDR3 is given with its conserved first and last residue.

TRBJ2-5	TRBV4-2	CASSQDPVPTRFSGEKETQYF
TRBJ2-7	TRBV13	CASSLAFGTAAYEQYF
TRBJ2-7	TRBV19	CASSPTGDYEQYF
TRBJ2-7	TRBV18	CASSPGQGGAYEQYF
TRBJ1-1	TRBV12-5	CASDKPGLVNTEAFF
TRBJ2-3	TRBV6-1	CASRPLAGGVDTQYF
TRBJ1-1	TRBV18	CASSRDTVTMNTEAFF
TRBJ2-7	TRBV18	CASSDDGGFFYEQYF
TRBJ1-5	TRBV6-1	CASSEQNSNQPQHF
TRBJ1-1	TRBV10-3	CAIRRTGDGETEAFF
TRBJ2-2	TRBV6-6	CASIHSGGEAGELFF
TRBJ2-1	TRBV6-5	CASSLLDRVGNEQFF
TRBJ2-1	TRBV6-1	CASSWSGDAEQFF
TRBJ1-3	TRBV4-1	CASSQEDWVDGNTIYF
TRBJ2-1	TRBV10-1	CASSERKSGTAYNEQFF
TRBJ2-1	TRBV6-5	CASSYGQGVNEQFF
TRBJ1-1	TRBV2	CASSSTGGGNTEAFF
TRBJ2-5	TRBV30	CAWSEGAGETQYF
TRBJ1-1	TRBV7-6	CASSLGQMNTEAFF
TRBJ2-7	TRBV7-3	CASSPLAGGYEQYF
TRBJ2-5	TRBV9	CASSVLGGQETQYF
TRBJ1-5	TRBV6-1	CASSISTNQPQHF
TRBJ2-5	TRBV9	CASSVAPGLQETQYF
TRBJ2-7	TRBV28	CASSFRTSGIYEQYF
TRBJ2-1	TRBV7-2	CASSSRGTSRHEQFF
TRBJ2-7	TRBV6-4	CASIGQGHEQYF
TRBJ1-4	TRBV7-3	CASSLGGQGNEKLFF
TRBJ2-7	TRBV4-1	CASSQGSGGGSSYEQYF
TRBJ1-5	TRBV5-6	CASSLWAEGAQHF
TRBJ2-7	TRBV19	CASSIRTDPYEQYF
TRBJ1-2	TRBV28	CASSRQGVYGYTF
TRBJ2-3	TRBV15	CATSRSGTGGYTQYF
TRBJ2-7	TRBV28	CASRPGTTYEQYF
TRBJ1-3	TRBV19	CASSPSSGNTIYF
TRBJ1-2	TRBV27	CASSLGGFDRVNGYTF
TRBJ1-2	TRBV27	CASRITGTGGVYTF
TRBJ2-6	TRBV5-1	CASSLLPGTGVGANVLTF
TRBJ2-1	TRBV27	CASSSYGGSTYNEQFF
TRBJ1-1	TRBV5-6	CASSLQGAVTEAFF
TRBJ1-6	TRBV21-1	CASSKDGKPYNSPLHF
TRBJ2-5	TRBV7-2	CASSLYPGRGETQYF
TRBJ1-5	TRBV6-4	CASSPESGQPQHF
TRBJ2-3	TRBV5-1	CASSLHLTSGIADTQYF
TRBJ2-5	TRBV20-1	CSARAGETQYF
TRBJ1-2	TRBV5-1	CASSYYLGQGNGYTF
TRBJ2-1	TRBV7-9	CASSVTSGTNNEQFF
TRBJ2-3	TRBV5-5	CASNQQGFTDTQYF
TRBJ2-1	TRBV6-4	CASSAEWTSGKDEQFF
TRBJ2-5	TRBV6-5	CASRRARAGKETQYF
TRBJ2-2	TRBV2	CASRGTSARGELFF
TRBJ2-5	TRBV5-4	CASSGRRDQETQYF
TRBJ2-6	TRBV5-1	CASSLQGAPGANVLTF
TRBJ1-1	TRBV30	CAWRETGVNTEAFF
TRBJ1-2	TRBV30	CAWSGRRGYTF
TRBJ2-1	TRBV4-2	CASSQDWRGDNEQFF
TRBJ2-5	TRBV25-1	CASSLLNGARETQYF